One sample yielded the 3 T cell receptor beta chains listed below, sequenced in a study of immune evolution from preneoplasia to lung adenocarcinoma (dated by TCRdb to the early 2020s). Library preparation used the immunoSEQ multiplex PCR assay. As stored in TCRdb, this immuneACCESS dataset retains in-frame rearrangements with V and J assigned. A fraction of the clones does not appear; measured against another copy, unresolved V genes explain less than half of the discrepancy, and the remainder lacks a known reason. The sample includes 9,500 to 15,000 clones, with more than 75% observed a single time. 3.8% of the sample is in the top ten clones. Sequencing was done on a sample of FFPE tissue from an adenomatous hyperplasia lung lesion. The sample's cell subset or site label is to be understood as: atypical adenomatous hyperplasia (AAH), lung preneoplasia. All receptors derive from a person over 45 with lung adenocarcinoma.

In this sample, this clone turned up a few times. This sequence joins TRBV5-6 and TRBJ1-3, with D perhaps matching TRBD1 (5 bases). Germline lookup yields CDR1 SGHDT and CDR2 YYEEEE. V lost 5 bases to trimming and J lost 3 bases, with 18 bases between them. The CDR3 is made up of 16 amino acids. CDR3: CASRSRGKLFGNTIYF. Here the CDR3 DNA reads TGTGCCAGCAGATCCCGGGGGAAATTATTTGGAAACACCATATATTTT.

Only one count was recorded for this clone. V gene TRBV18 combines with J gene TRBJ2-3; the D is unclear. The length of the CDR3 is 12 residues. The germline V and J ends were trimmed by 2 bases and 2 bases, with 2 bases remaining between them. Germline-derived CDR1 and CDR2 are KGHSH and LQKENI. CDR3 DNA sequence: TGTGCCAGCTCACCAGACACAGATACGCAGTATTTT. It codes for CASSPDTDTQYF.

The chain is built from TRBV14 and TRBJ2-3; TRBD1 is a possible D gene (5 bases). V was pared by 1 base and J by 3 bases, with 14 bases between. The germline V gene has CDR1 SGHDN and CDR2 FVKESK. The CDR3 sequence is 16 residues long. Here the CDR3 DNA reads TGTGCCAGCAGCCAAGCTCCCGACAGATCGACAGATACGCAGTATTTT. It is translated as CASSQAPDRSTDTQYF.